This T cell receptor (beta chain) came from a study of blood T cell repertoires in COVID-19. With 2 bases removed from V and 0 bases from J, the gap between germline ends came to 13 bases. Germline CDR1 is SNHLY and CDR2 is FYNNEI. The CDR3 length is 16 residues. The table came from immunoSEQ multiplex PCR; TCRdb's copy has only in-frame clones and leaves some out. This table holds hundreds of thousands of clones, over 75% found once. V and J are TRBV2 and TRBJ1-1, with D uncertain. The clonotype originates from a woman aged 25 to 45 who had recovered from COVID-19. Source material: PBMCs or T cells enriched from blood (not recorded which). This CDR3 is CASSEIERSMNTEAFF. The CDR3 DNA reads as TGTGCCAGCAGTGAAATTGAGAGATCCATGAACACTGAAGCTTTCTTT.